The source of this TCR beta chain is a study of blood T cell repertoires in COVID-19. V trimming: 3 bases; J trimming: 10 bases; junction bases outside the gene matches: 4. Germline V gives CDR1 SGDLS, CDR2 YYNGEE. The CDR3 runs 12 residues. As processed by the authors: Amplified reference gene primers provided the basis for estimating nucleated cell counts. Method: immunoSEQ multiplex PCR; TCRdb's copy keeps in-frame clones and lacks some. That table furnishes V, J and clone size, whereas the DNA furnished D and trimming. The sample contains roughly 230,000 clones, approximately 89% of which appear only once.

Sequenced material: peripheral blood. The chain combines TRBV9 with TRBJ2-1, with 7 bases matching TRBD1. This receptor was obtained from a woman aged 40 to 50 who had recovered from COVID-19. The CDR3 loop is CASSEGANEQFF. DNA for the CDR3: TGTGCCAGCAGCGAGGGGGCGAACGAGCAGTTCTTC. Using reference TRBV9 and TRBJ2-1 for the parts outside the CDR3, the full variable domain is DSGVTQTPKHLITATGQRVTLRCSPRSGDLSVYWYQQSLDQGLQFLIQYYNGEERAKGNILERFSAQQFPDLHSELNLSSLELGDSALYFCASSEGANEQFFGPGTRLTVL.